This T cell receptor (beta chain) was profiled in a study of cytomegalovirus exposure and HLA in healthy donors. PCR involved 60 Vbeta and 13 Jbeta primers. Here immunoSEQ multiplex PCR was the method, and the copy in TCRdb shows in-frame clones only, minus some. Seen here are around 150,000 clones, roughly 78% observed once, and the top ten hold over 6%. This CDR3 has 14 amino acids. Germline CDR1 SEHNR, CDR2 FQNEAQ (reference sequence). Between the trimmed V and J ends, which lost 1 base and 2 bases, there was a span of 6 bases. As to this clone: Its antigen is unidentified.

General observations from the study: Sequencing depth roughly uniform across donors was assumed in presence/absence analyses. Most subjects had HLA-A and HLA-B alleles reportedly predicted accurately by TCR beta sequences.

Likely unrecorded immune exposures existed in these nominally healthy donors. The V call is TRBV7-9, the J call TRBJ1-3; no reliable D call. The source is a man aged 35 to 55 in good health and CMV-seropositive. Input material: PBMCs. The CDR3 loop is CASSLGGAGNTIYF. The CDR3 nucleotides read TGTGCCAGCAGCTTAGGCGGGGCTGGAAACACCATATATTTT.